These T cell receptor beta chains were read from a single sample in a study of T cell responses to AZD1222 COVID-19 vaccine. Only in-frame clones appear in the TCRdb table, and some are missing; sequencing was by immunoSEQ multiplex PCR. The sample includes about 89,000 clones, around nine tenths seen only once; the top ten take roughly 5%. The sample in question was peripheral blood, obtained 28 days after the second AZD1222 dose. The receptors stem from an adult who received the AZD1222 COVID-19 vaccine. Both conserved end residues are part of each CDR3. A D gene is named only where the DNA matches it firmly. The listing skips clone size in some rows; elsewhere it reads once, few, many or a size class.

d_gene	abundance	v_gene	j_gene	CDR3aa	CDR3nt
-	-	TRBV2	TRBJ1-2	CACQTPYYGYTF	TGTGCCTGCCAAACCCCATACTATGGCTACACCTTC
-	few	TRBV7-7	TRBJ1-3	CASSPRVGLSGNTIYF	TGTGCTAGCAGCCCAAGAGTAGGTCTCTCTGGAAACACCATATATTTT
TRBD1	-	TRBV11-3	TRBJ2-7	CASSPGGQGAQEQYF	TGTGCCAGCAGCCCTGGGGGACAGGGGGCACAGGAGCAGTACTTC
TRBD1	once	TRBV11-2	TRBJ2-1	CASSPQGPMRNEQFF	TGTGCCAGCAGCCCACAGGGGCCCATGCGGAATGAGCAGTTCTTC
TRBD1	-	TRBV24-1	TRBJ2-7	CATGTGGGEQYF	TGTGCCACTGGGACAGGAGGTGGCGAGCAGTACTTC
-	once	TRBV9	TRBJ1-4	CASSVGAEEKLFF	TGTGCCAGCAGCGTGGGGGCGGAAGAAAAACTGTTTTTT
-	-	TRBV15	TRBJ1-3	CATSRDGRNGASGNTIYF	TGTGCCACCAGCAGAGATGGCCGAAACGGGGCCTCTGGAAACACCATATATTTT
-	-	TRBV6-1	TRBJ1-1	CASSDQTYTEAFF	TGTGCCAGCAGTGACCAGACCTACACTGAAGCTTTCTTT
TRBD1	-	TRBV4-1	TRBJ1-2	CASSPDGTAGYGYTF	TGCGCCAGCAGCCCCGACGGGACAGCAGGCTATGGCTACACCTTC
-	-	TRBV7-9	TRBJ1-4	CASSLATTNEKLFF	TGTGCCAGCAGCTTAGCAACAACTAATGAAAAACTGTTTTTT
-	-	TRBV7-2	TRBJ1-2	CASSYKGTYGYTF	TGTGCCAGCAGCTACAAAGGGACGTATGGCTACACCTTC
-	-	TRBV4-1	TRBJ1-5	CASSSTDSPHQPQHF	TGCGCCAGCAGCAGTACGGACAGCCCCCATCAGCCCCAGCATTTT
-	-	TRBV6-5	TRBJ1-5	CASSLSGRGNQPQHF	TGTGCCAGCAGCCTGTCGGGAAGGGGCAATCAGCCCCAGCATTTT
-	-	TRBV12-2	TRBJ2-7	CASRLFEGGPHEQYF	TGTGCAAGTCGCTTATTTGAGGGGGGCCCCCACGAGCAGTACTTC
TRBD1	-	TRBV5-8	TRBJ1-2	CASSLVRGQGHYGYTF	TGTGCCAGCAGCTTGGTCCGCGGACAGGGCCACTATGGCTACACCTTC
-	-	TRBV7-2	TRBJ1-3	CASSPRGPSGNTIYF	TGTGCCAGCAGCCCCCGAGGTCCCTCTGGAAACACCATATATTTT
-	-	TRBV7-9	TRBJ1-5	CASSRYEVQPQHF	TGTGCCAGCAGCCGGTATGAGGTTCAGCCCCAGCATTTT
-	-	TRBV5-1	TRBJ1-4	CASSLGGSLNEKLFF	TGCGCCAGCAGCTTGGGGGGTTCACTTAATGAAAAACTGTTTTTT